Listed below are T cell receptor beta chains from one sample, sequenced in a study of blood T cell repertoires in COVID-19. Profiling relied on immunoSEQ multiplex PCR, and the TCRdb table lists in-frame clones only, not all of them. The data contain 250,000 or so clones, approximately 87% of them singletons. What was sequenced was peripheral blood. These receptors were obtained from a man in his fifties or sixties with acute or convalescent COVID-19. CDR3s include the opening cysteine and the closing phenylalanine or tryptophan. A D gene is named only where the DNA matches it firmly. A row's size may be missing; if present it is once, few, many or a size class.

J: TRBJ1-3; V: TRBV7-4; size: once; D: NA; DNA: TGTGCCAGCAGCTTCGTAAACACCATATATTTT; CDR3: CASSFVNTIYF
J: TRBJ2-5; V: TRBV7-2; size: NA; D: TRBD2; DNA: TGTGCCAGCAACCCCCGAACTAGCGGGAGGGCGGGGGAGACCCAGTACTTC; CDR3: CASNPRTSGRAGETQYF
J: TRBJ1-4; V: TRBV2; size: NA; D: TRBD1; DNA: TGTGCCAGCAGTGGCAGGGGGCAAGCAACTAATGAAAAACTGTTTTTT; CDR3: CASSGRGQATNEKLFF
J: TRBJ2-5; V: TRBV2; size: once; D: NA; DNA: TGTGCCAGCCGAGGAATTAGCTCAGAGACCCAGTACTTC; CDR3: CASRGISSETQYF
J: TRBJ1-1; V: TRBV30; size: NA; D: NA; DNA: TGTGCCTGGGGGGCCTGGCCTTCGACTGCTTTCTTT; CDR3: CAWGAWPSTAFF
J: TRBJ2-7; V: TRBV6-1; size: NA; D: TRBD1; DNA: TGTGCCAGCAGTGAACCGGGACAGGGGCTATACGAGCAGTACTTC; CDR3: CASSEPGQGLYEQYF
J: TRBJ1-6; V: TRBV28; size: NA; D: NA; DNA: TGTGCCAGCGGAAAAACAGGGAACAATTCACCCCTCCACTTT; CDR3: CASGKTGNNSPLHF
J: TRBJ1-4; V: TRBV6-2/TRBV6-3; size: NA; D: TRBD1; DNA: TGTGCCAGCAGCATGGACAGGGGTGTGGGAAAACTGTTTTTT; CDR3: CASSMDRGVGKLFF
J: TRBJ1-2; V: TRBV30; size: NA; D: TRBD1; DNA: TGTGCCTGGAGTGTGGTGGGGACAGGAGATTATGGCTACACCTTC; CDR3: CAWSVVGTGDYGYTF
J: TRBJ2-7; V: TRBV12-3/TRBV12-4; size: NA; D: TRBD2; DNA: TGTGCCAGCAGTACTAGCGGGAGTGGTGAGCAGTACTTC; CDR3: CASSTSGSGEQYF
J: TRBJ1-6; V: TRBV7-2; size: NA; D: NA; DNA: TGTGCCAGCAGCTTAGATCTATATAATTCACCCCTCCACTTT; CDR3: CASSLDLYNSPLHF
J: TRBJ2-7; V: TRBV10-3; size: NA; D: NA; DNA: TGTGCCATCAGTGACCATTCCGGGAACAACGAGCAGTACTTC; CDR3: CAISDHSGNNEQYF
J: TRBJ1-1; V: TRBV5-5; size: NA; D: TRBD1; DNA: TGTGCCAGCAGCCCTACAGGGGGAAACACTGAAGCTTTCTTT; CDR3: CASSPTGGNTEAFF
J: TRBJ2-1; V: TRBV7-6; size: NA; D: NA; DNA: TGTGCCAGCAGCCCCAGGACAGGTTGGCTAGCGGGTTACAATGAGCAGTTCTTC; CDR3: CASSPRTGWLAGYNEQFF
J: TRBJ1-2; V: TRBV19; size: NA; D: TRBD1; DNA: TGTGCCAGTAGTCCCCCAGGGGGGCCCTATGGCTACACCTTC; CDR3: CASSPPGGPYGYTF
J: TRBJ1-2; V: TRBV6-5; size: NA; D: NA; DNA: TGTGCCAGCAGCCTAGGGGCGGACTATGGCTACACCTTC; CDR3: CASSLGADYGYTF
J: TRBJ2-2; V: TRBV5-5; size: once; D: TRBD1; DNA: TGTGCCAGCAGCTCCAACAGGGGGCCGCGGACCGGGGAGCTGTTTTTT; CDR3: CASSSNRGPRTGELFF
J: TRBJ2-5; V: TRBV5-6; size: NA; D: TRBD1; DNA: TGTGCCAGCAGCGCTACCTTACAGGGGTACCAAGAGACCCAGTACTTC; CDR3: CASSATLQGYQETQYF
J: TRBJ2-7; V: TRBV4-2; size: NA; D: TRBD2; DNA: TGTGCCAGCAGCCAAGCTGCGGGAGGTTACTACGAGCAGTACTTC; CDR3: CASSQAAGGYYEQYF
J: TRBJ1-1; V: TRBV5-6; size: NA; D: TRBD1; DNA: TGTGCCAGCAGCTTGAAAGGGACAGCGGGGGGTACTGAAGCTTTCTTT; CDR3: CASSLKGTAGGTEAFF
J: TRBJ2-1; V: TRBV19; size: NA; D: NA; DNA: TGTGCCAGTACACATCAAAGCTCCTACAATGAGCAGTTCTTC; CDR3: CASTHQSSYNEQFF
J: TRBJ2-1; V: TRBV7-9; size: NA; D: NA; DNA: TGTGCCAGCAGCCAAAACGGGGAGGTCTCTTTCTTC; CDR3: CASSQNGEVSFF
J: TRBJ2-1; V: TRBV11-3; size: NA; D: TRBD1; DNA: TGTGCCAGCAGCCTCTCGACAGGGCAATACTACAATGAGCAGTTCTTC; CDR3: CASSLSTGQYYNEQFF
J: TRBJ1-5; V: TRBV19; size: once; D: NA; DNA: TGTGCCAGCAGCGAAATTGAGACAGGTAGCAATCAGCCCCAGCATTTT; CDR3: CASSEIETGSNQPQHF
J: TRBJ1-1; V: TRBV28; size: once; D: NA; DNA: TGTGCCAGCAGTTCGCCGGGGAGGTACACTGAAGCTTTCTTT; CDR3: CASSSPGRYTEAFF
J: TRBJ2-3; V: TRBV27; size: NA; D: NA; DNA: TGTGCCAGCAGTCCGCGCCCGGGAGCGGTCGATACGCAGTATTTT; CDR3: CASSPRPGAVDTQYF
J: TRBJ1-2; V: TRBV4-3; size: NA; D: TRBD1; DNA: TGCGCCAGCAAAACGACCCACAGGGGAGCCTATGGCTACACCTTC; CDR3: CASKTTHRGAYGYTF
J: TRBJ2-7; V: TRBV30; size: NA; D: NA; DNA: TGTGCCTGGAGCAGGGACACCTCCTACGAGCAGTACTTC; CDR3: CAWSRDTSYEQYF